This T cell receptor (beta chain) was sequenced during a study of OX40 agonist ivuxolimab in advanced cancers. As for the study in general: The study reported partial responses in three patients: one hepatocellular carcinoma, two cutaneous melanoma.

This clone was detected a few times. Autoimmune disease history or systemic immunosuppression led to patients being barred. The table came from immunoSEQ multiplex PCR; TCRdb's copy has only in-frame clones and leaves some out. The sample holds about 48,000 clones, approximately 92% seen once. The receptor's source is an adult with an advanced solid tumor such as melanoma, head and neck, liver or kidney cancer. This specimen consisted of CD4+ or CD8+ T cells sorted from blood, obtained in a trial of the OX40 agonist ivuxolimab.

The CDR3 DNA reads TGTGCCTGGAGTGTAACAGGGGATTATAGCGGCTACACCTTC. Its translation: CAWSVTGDYSGYTF. The genes are TRBV30 and TRBJ1-2; 7 bases are a match to TRBD1. V was pared by 0 bases and J by 8 bases, with 9 bases of the junction left unmatched. The V gene's germline CDR1 is GTSNPN and CDR2 SVGIG (reference sequence). This CDR3 is 14 amino acids long.